This TCR beta chain was documented in a study of blood T cell repertoires in COVID-19. The authors' processing: Estimated nucleated cell counts came from reference gene primer amplification. This table comes from immunoSEQ multiplex PCR, and its TCRdb copy is limited to in-frame clones, with some not included. V and J calls and clone size are given by that table; D and trimming were obtained from the DNA. Of under 200,000 clones listed, 70% to 90% are singletons. The CDR3 spans 14 residues. With 3 bases removed from V and 0 bases from J, the gap between germline ends came to 9 bases. CDR1 is SGHRS and CDR2 is YFSETQ in the germline V gene.

This TCR derives from a woman aged 65 to 85 with acute or convalescent COVID-19. Sample: peripheral blood. The chain recombines TRBV5-1 with TRBJ2-5; no definite D call. Written as DNA, the CDR3 is TGCGCCAGCAGCTATGGGCTCAACCAAGAGACCCAGTACTTC. Its protein product is CASSYGLNQETQYF.